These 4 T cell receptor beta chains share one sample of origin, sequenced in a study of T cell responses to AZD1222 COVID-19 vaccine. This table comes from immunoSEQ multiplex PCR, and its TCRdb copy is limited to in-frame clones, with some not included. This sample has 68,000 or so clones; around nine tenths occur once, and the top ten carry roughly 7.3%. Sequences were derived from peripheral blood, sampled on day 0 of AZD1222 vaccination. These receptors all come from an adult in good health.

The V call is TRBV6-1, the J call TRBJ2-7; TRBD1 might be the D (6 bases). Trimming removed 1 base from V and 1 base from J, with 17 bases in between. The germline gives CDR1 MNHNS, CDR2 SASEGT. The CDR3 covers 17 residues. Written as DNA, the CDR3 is TGTGCCAGCAGTGAAGGGGAAATCAGGGGTAGGTCCTACGAGCAGTACTTC. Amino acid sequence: CASSEGEIRGRSYEQYF.

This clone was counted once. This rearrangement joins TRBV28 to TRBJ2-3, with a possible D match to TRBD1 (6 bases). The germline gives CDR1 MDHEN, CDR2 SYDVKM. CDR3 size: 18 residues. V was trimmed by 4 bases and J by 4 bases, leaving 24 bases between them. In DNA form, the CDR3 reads TGTGCCAGCAGTTCCCCTCGATTTGGGGGCGCCATACCAGATACGCAGTATTTT. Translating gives CASSSPRFGGAIPDTQYF.

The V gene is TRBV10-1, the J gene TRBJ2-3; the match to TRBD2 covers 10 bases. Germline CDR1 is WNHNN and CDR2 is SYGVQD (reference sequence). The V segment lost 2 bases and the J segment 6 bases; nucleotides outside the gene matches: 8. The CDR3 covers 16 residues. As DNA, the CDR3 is TGCGCCAGCAGTGAGAGCCTAGCGGGAGCTCGTGATACGCAGTATTTT. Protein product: CASSESLAGARDTQYF.

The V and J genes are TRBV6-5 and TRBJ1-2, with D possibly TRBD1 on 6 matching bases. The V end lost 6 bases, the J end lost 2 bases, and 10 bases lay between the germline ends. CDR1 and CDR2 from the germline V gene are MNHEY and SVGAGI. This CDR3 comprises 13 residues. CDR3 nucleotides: TGTGCCAGCAGGACAGGCAACAACTATGGCTACACCTTC. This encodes CASRTGNNYGYTF.